Listed here are 10 T cell receptor beta chains from one sample, sequenced in a study of monozygotic twins with inflammatory bowel disease. TCRdb reprocessed the 5' RACE reads, keeping one entry per CDR3 protein, no DNA. This listing includes nearly 450,000 distinct CDR3 sequences. Specimen: blood. The receptors shown here come from a human donor with ulcerative colitis or Crohn's disease, or a healthy co-twin of an affected twin (not recorded which).

The CDR3 is CSVSVSGETQYF. The chain joins TRBV29-1 to TRBJ2-5. CDR3 length: 12 residues. Germline V CDR1 and CDR2: SQVTM, ANQGSEA.

The V and J genes are TRBV7-3 and TRBJ2-3; TCRdb outputs TRBD2, but without DNA this stays unchecked. Per germline, CDR1 SGHTA and CDR2 FQGTGA. The CDR3 is made up of 16 amino acids. CDR3 residues: CASSSHGTTNTDTQYF.

This sequence joins TRBV9 and TRBJ1-1. The CDR3 is 13 residues long. Germline CDR1 is SGDLS and CDR2 is YYNGEE. This CDR3 reads CASSPHLNTEAFF. Full variable domain (rest looked up from reference TRBV9 and TRBJ1-1): DSGVTQTPKHLITATGQRVTLRCSPRSGDLSVYWYQQSLDQGLQFLIQYYNGEERAKGNILERFSAQQFPDLHSELNLSSLELGDSALYFCASSPHLNTEAFFGQGTRLTVV.

This rearrangement joins TRBV7-2 to TRBJ1-2; TCRdb calls TRBD1, which cannot be checked without DNA. The CDR3 length is 13 residues. CDR1 and CDR2 from the germline V gene are SGHTA and FQGNSA. The CDR3 loop is CASTRRGADGYTF. The full variable domain, completed using reference TRBV7-2 and TRBJ1-2, is GAGVSQSPSNKVTEKGKDVELRCDPISGHTALYWYRQSLGQGLEFLIYFQGNSAPDKSGLPSDRFSAERTGGSVSTLTIQRTQQEDSAVYLCASTRRGADGYTFGSGTRLTVV.

This chain uses TRBV4-1 with TRBJ2-3; TCRdb names TRBD1, which stays unverified in the absence of DNA. The CDR3 runs 14 residues. The germline CDR1 and CDR2 sequences are MGHRA and YSYEKL. The CDR3 sequence is CASTRGGGTDTQYF.

The rearrangement joins TRBV2 to TRBJ2-1. Germline V CDR1 and CDR2: SNHLY, FYNNEI. This CDR3 region has 15 residues. The CDR3 sequence is CASTEEGASYNEQFF.

The chain carries TRBV18 and TRBJ2-3; TCRdb outputs TRBD2, but without DNA this stays unchecked. Germline CDR1 is KGHSH and CDR2 is LQKENI. The CDR3 has 16 residues. This chain's CDR3 is CASSPRDTQRIDTQYF.

CDR3: CASSLDGGTVSYEQYF. The chain combines TRBV5-1 with TRBJ2-7; TCRdb calls TRBD1, which cannot be checked without DNA. The V gene's germline CDR1 is SGHRS and CDR2 YFSETQ. The CDR3 covers 16 residues.

The chain employs TRBV30 and TRBJ1-2; the TRBD1 assignment by TCRdb is unverifiable without DNA. The CDR3 loop spans 12 amino acids. Germline V gene data show CDR1 as GTSNPN and CDR2 as SVGIG (reference sequence). The CDR3 loop is CAWGPQNYGYTF.

The chain is built from TRBV30 and TRBJ1-1. Germline lookup yields CDR1 GTSNPN and CDR2 SVGIG (reference sequence). The CDR3 extends over 14 amino acids. The CDR3 region is CAWSPGTTGGEAFF. Complete variable domain (other parts from reference TRBV30 and TRBJ1-1): SQTIHQWPATLVQPVGSPLSLECTVEGTSNPNLYWYRQAAGRGLQLLFYSVGIGQISSEVPQNLSASRPQDRQFILSSKKLLLSDSGFYLCAWSPGTTGGEAFFGQGTRLTVV.